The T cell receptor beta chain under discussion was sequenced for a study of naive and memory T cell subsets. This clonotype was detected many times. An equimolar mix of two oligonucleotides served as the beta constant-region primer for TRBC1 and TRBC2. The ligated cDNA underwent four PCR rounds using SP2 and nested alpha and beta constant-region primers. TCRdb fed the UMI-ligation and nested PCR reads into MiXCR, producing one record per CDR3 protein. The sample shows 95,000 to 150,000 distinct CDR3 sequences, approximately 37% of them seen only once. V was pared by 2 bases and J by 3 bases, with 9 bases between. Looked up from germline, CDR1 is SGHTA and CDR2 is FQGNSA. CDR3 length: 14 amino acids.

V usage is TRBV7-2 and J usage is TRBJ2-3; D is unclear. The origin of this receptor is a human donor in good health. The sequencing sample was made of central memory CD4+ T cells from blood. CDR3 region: CASSLLGWTDTQYF. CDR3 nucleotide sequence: TGTGCCAGCAGCTTATTAGGCTGGACAGATACGCAGTATTTT.